This T cell receptor beta chain comes out of a study of patients and donors after allogeneic stem cell transplantation. Per germline, CDR1 MNHEY and CDR2 SVGAGI. V was shortened by 0 bases and J by 2 bases, with 10 bases between the two germline ends. The CDR3 sequence is 15 residues long. This clonotype was recorded a few times. In TCRdb, the RT-PCR reads were re-called with MiXCR into one record per CDR3 protein. The sample contains about 410,000 distinct CDR3 sequences, 16% of which appear only once. J is TRBJ2-5 and V is TRBV6-5; D gene unclear. Sequenced: blood, either unsorted or a sorted T cell fraction (not recorded which). This clonotype was obtained from a human donor who was either an allogeneic HSCT recipient or a stem cell or donor lymphocyte infusion donor (not recorded which). It is not recorded whose cells these are; they may come from a transplant donor. CDR3 loop: CASSYSSTPQETQYF. The CDR3 DNA sequence: TGTGCCAGCAGTTACTCGAGTACCCCTCAAGAGACCCAGTACTTC.